Each of the 31 T cell receptor beta chains below was sequenced from the same sample in a study of cytomegalovirus exposure and HLA in healthy donors. PCR primers comprised 60 Vbeta and 13 Jbeta primers. TCRdb keeps only in-frame clones here, not all; method: immunoSEQ multiplex PCR. The sample holds tens of thousands of clones, 65% to 90% seen once. The sequencing input was PBMCs. These receptors all come from a man aged 25 to 45 in good health and CMV-seronegative.

The J gene is TRBJ2-7, the V gene TRBV20-1, with D perhaps matching TRBD1 (6 bases). Germline assignment: CDR1 DFQATT and CDR2 SNEGSKA (reference sequence). V lost 1 base to trimming and J lost 5 bases, with 6 bases between them. CDR3 length: 11 amino acids. The CDR3 bases are TGCAGTGCTAGAGGGGGGCACGAGCAGTACTTC. This codes for CSARGGHEQYF.

The CDR3 nucleotides read TGTGCCAGCAGTCCCGGGACAGGGTCCTACGAGCAGTACTTC. It encodes CASSPGTGSYEQYF. The genes are TRBV6-5 and TRBJ2-7, with 9 bases aligning to TRBD1. Germline V gene sequence: CDR1 MNHEY, CDR2 SVGAGI. This CDR3 is built from 14 residues. With V trimmed by 5 bases and J by 1 base, 3 bases remained unmatched.

J is TRBJ1-1 and V is TRBV7-9, with 8 bases identical to TRBD1. J was trimmed by 3 bases and V by 0 bases; bases with no gene match: 3. Germline V gene data show CDR1 as SEHNR and CDR2 as FQNEAQ (reference sequence). The CDR3 covers 15 residues. The CDR3 sequence: CASSLATGEDTEAFF. The CDR3 nucleotides read TGTGCCAGCAGCTTAGCGACAGGGGAGGACACTGAAGCTTTCTTT.

The chain links TRBV20-1 to TRBJ1-1; D not resolved. The CDR3 runs to 11 residues. Germline V gene data show CDR1 as DFQATT and CDR2 as SNEGSKA (reference sequence). V was cut by 0 bases and J by 9 bases, with 8 bases left in between. Written as DNA, the CDR3 is TGCAGTGCTAGAGATGAGAGGCAAGCTTTCTTT. It encodes CSARDERQAFF.

There are a few counts of this clone. J is TRBJ2-7 and V is TRBV27; 7 bases align to TRBD1. V was clipped by 3 bases and J by 6 bases; unmatched bases: 8. The CDR3 runs to 14 residues. Germline CDR1 and CDR2: MNHEY and SMNVEV (reference sequence). The CDR3: CASSLVEGAAEQYF. The CDR3 bases are TGTGCCAGCAGTTTGGTCGAGGGGGCGGCCGAGCAGTACTTC.

On this clone itself: The sample contains more than one DNA sequence encoding this CDR3. This sequence joins TRBV6-6 and TRBJ2-5, with D possibly being TRBD2 (5 bases). V was pared by 0 bases and J by 5 bases, with 10 bases between. This CDR3 has 14 residues. Germline V gene sequence: CDR1 MNHNY, CDR2 SVGAGI (reference sequence). The CDR3 reads CASSYSGRGETQYF. The CDR3 DNA is TGTGCCAGCAGTTACTCTGGTAGAGGGGAGACCCAGTACTTC.

The V and J genes are TRBV2 and TRBJ2-6; D may be TRBD1 (6 bases). V lost 4 bases and J lost 0, with 13 bases in between. Germline CDR1 SNHLY, CDR2 FYNNEI. The CDR3 runs 17 residues. The CDR3 reads CASSGAGTNSGANVLTF. Here the CDR3 DNA reads TGTGCCAGCAGTGGTGCAGGGACAAACTCTGGGGCCAACGTCCTGACTTTC.

V is TRBV9 and J is TRBJ1-4; TRBD1 is a possible D gene (5 bases). The CDR3 has 14 amino acids. Per the germline V gene, CDR1 is SGDLS and CDR2 is YYNGEE. V dropped 0 bases and J dropped 7 bases, with 10 bases sitting between them. DNA for the CDR3: TGTGCCAGCAGCGTAGAGGGGTATGGTGAAAAACTGTTTTTT. Its protein is CASSVEGYGEKLFF.

A single count supports this clone. The J gene is TRBJ2-1, the V gene TRBV9; 16 bases are shared with TRBD2. V lost 4 bases, J lost 0 bases, and 7 bases stayed unmatched. Germline V gene data show CDR1 as SGDLS and CDR2 as YYNGEE. The CDR3 loop spans 19 amino acids. The DNA for the CDR3 is TGTGCCAGCAGCCCCGCCGGGACTAGCGGGAGGGGCTCCTACAATGAGCAGTTCTTC. Its protein is CASSPAGTSGRGSYNEQFF.

V gene TRBV9 combines with J gene TRBJ2-7; TRBD2 matches at 9 bases. With V trimmed by 4 bases and J by 3 bases, 5 bases remained unmatched. The CDR3 runs to 14 residues. Germline CDR1 reads SGDLS; CDR2 reads YYNGEE. The CDR3 region has the DNA TGTGCCAGCAGCCCTAGCGGGGTTGACTACGAGCAGTACTTC. Its translation: CASSPSGVDYEQYF.

The chain uses TRBV7-8 and TRBJ2-3; D is perhaps TRBD1 (6 bases). The CDR3 runs to 14 residues. The germline V gene has CDR1 SGHVS and CDR2 FQNEAQ. V was cut by 7 bases and J by 8 bases, with 19 bases left in between. The CDR3 loop is CASMITAGEVTQYF. The CDR3 DNA sequence: TGTGCCAGCATGATAACGGCAGGGGAAGTTACGCAGTATTTT.

This chain joins TRBV19 and TRBJ2-1; 7 bases map to TRBD2. Looked up from germline, CDR1 is LNHDA and CDR2 is SQIVND (reference sequence). Trimming at V came to 6 bases and at J to 2 bases, leaving 7 bases not matched to a gene. CDR3 size: 15 residues. DNA of the CDR3: TGTGCCAGTAGCCCCAGTAGCGGGCCCTACAATGAGCAGTTCTTC. Translation: CASSPSSGPYNEQFF.

The chain couples TRBV7-2 to TRBJ2-7; D is unclear. CDR3 length: 11 amino acids. CDR1 is SGHTA, CDR2 FQGNSA, per germline. V dropped 3 bases and J dropped 3 bases, with 3 bases sitting between them. CDR3 bases: TGTGCCAGCAGCTTTAACTACGAGCAGTACTTC. Its protein product is CASSFNYEQYF.

The chain uses TRBV6-4 and TRBJ2-2; D may be TRBD2 (6 bases). With 6 bases removed from V and 4 bases from J, the gap between germline ends came to 12 bases. Germline V gene sequence: CDR1 MRHNA, CDR2 SNTAGT. The CDR3 runs to 14 residues. Written as DNA, the CDR3 is TGTGCCAGCAGCCGGGACGGGGGCACCGGGGAGCTGTTTTTT. It specifies CASSRDGGTGELFF.

This chain links TRBV10-1 with TRBJ1-1; no firm D call. Germline V gives CDR1 WNHNN, CDR2 SYGVQD (reference sequence). Trimming removed 5 bases from V and 7 bases from J, with 11 bases in between. The CDR3 runs to 12 residues. The DNA of the CDR3 is TGCGCCAGCAGTAGCTCAGAGGGTGAAGCTTTCTTT. This translates into CASSSSEGEAFF.

The genes are TRBV7-2 and TRBJ2-7, with D possibly TRBD2 on 6 matching bases. Looked up from germline, CDR1 is SGHTA and CDR2 is FQGNSA. The CDR3 extends over 14 amino acids. V was pared by 7 bases and J by 2 bases, with 15 bases between. The CDR3 here is CASTQPGAPYEQYF. CDR3 DNA sequence: TGTGCCAGCACCCAGCCGGGAGCTCCCTACGAGCAGTACTTC.

The table lists this clone with a few counts. The V call is TRBV5-1, the J call TRBJ2-2; a weak D match, TRBD1 (5 bases). V lost 1 base, J lost 5 bases, and 6 bases lay in between. Germline V gene sequence: CDR1 SGHRS, CDR2 YFSETQ. This CDR3 has 13 residues. DNA of the CDR3: TGCGCCAGCAGCTTGAAGGGGACCGGGGAGCTGTTTTTT. Translating gives CASSLKGTGELFF.

This clone has just a few counts. This chain links TRBV6-5 with TRBJ2-1; 9 bases map to TRBD1. The V and J ends lost 4 bases and 8 bases, in that order; junction bases with no gene match: 6. Germline V gene sequence: CDR1 MNHEY, CDR2 SVGAGI. The CDR3 has 14 amino acids. CDR3 in amino acids: CASSLSGQGYEQFF. For the CDR3, the DNA is TGTGCCAGCAGTTTGTCGGGACAGGGTTATGAGCAGTTCTTC.

This sequence joins TRBV7-8 and TRBJ1-5; D possibly corresponds to TRBD1 (5 bases). Germline CDR1 is SGHVS and CDR2 is FQNEAQ. CDR3 length equals 17 residues. Trimming shortened V by 5 bases and J by 0 bases, and 17 bases separated the two germline ends. This chain's CDR3 is CASSVDIQLYSNQPQHF. The CDR3 DNA reads as TGTGCCAGCAGCGTGGACATCCAGCTCTATAGCAATCAGCCCCAGCATTTT. Drawing the rest from reference TRBV7-8 and TRBJ1-5, the complete variable domain is GAGVSQSPRYKVAKRGQDVALRCDPISGHVSLFWYQQALGQGPEFLTYFQNEAQLDKSGLPSDRFFAERPEGSVSTLKIQRTQQEDSAVYLCASSVDIQLYSNQPQHFGDGTRLSIL.

This clone was seen a single time. The chain has TRBV2 and TRBJ2-7; D is unresolved. Germline V gene data show CDR1 as SNHLY and CDR2 as FYNNEI. V was shortened by 0 bases and J by 0 bases, with 18 bases between the two germline ends. This CDR3 contains 18 residues. The CDR3 DNA sequence: TGTGCCAGCAGTGAAGCGCTTGCGCCACTCCAAAACTCCTACGAGCAGTACTTC. Translated: CASSEALAPLQNSYEQYF.

In this sample, this clone turned up a few times. The chain employs TRBV7-9 and TRBJ2-1; no definite D call. Trimming cost V 5 bases and J 5 bases, with 13 bases left between them. The CDR3 is made up of 14 amino acids. Germline V gives CDR1 SEHNR, CDR2 FQNEAQ (reference sequence). The CDR3 region has the DNA TGTGCCAGCAGCCCGACGCGGTCAAACAATGAGCAGTTCTTC. It yields the protein CASSPTRSNNEQFF.

There are a few counts of this clone. The chain uses TRBV11-3 and TRBJ2-7; TRBD1 agrees at 7 bases. This CDR3 has 12 amino acids. V was pared by 1 base and J by 7 bases, with 1 base of the junction left unmatched. The germline V gene has CDR1 SGHNT and CDR2 YENEEA. This CDR3 is CASSLGDREQYF. In DNA form, the CDR3 reads TGTGCCAGCAGCTTAGGGGACAGAGAGCAGTACTTC.

The V call is TRBV7-9, the J call TRBJ1-6; 8 bases align to TRBD1. CDR3 length equals 14 residues. Germline values: CDR1 SEHNR, CDR2 FQNEAQ (reference sequence). V dropped 2 bases and J dropped 14; count of bases not matched to a gene: 8. DNA for the CDR3: TGTGCCAGCAGCTTAAGGCAGGGGGCGATGGCCCTCCACTTT. This translates into CASSLRQGAMALHF.

This clone appeared once. The chain employs TRBV13 and TRBJ1-3; no reliable D call. This CDR3 contains 13 residues. The V end was cut by 6 bases, the J end by 2 bases, with 8 bases between. CDR1 is PRHDT, CDR2 FYEKMQ, per germline (reference sequence). CDR3 amino acids: CASRPDAGNTIYF. CDR3 coding DNA: TGTGCCAGCAGACCAGATGCTGGAAACACCATATATTTT. The full variable domain, completed using reference TRBV13 and TRBJ1-3, is AAGVIQSPRHLIKEKRETATLKCYPIPRHDTVYWYQQGPGQDPQFLISFYEKMQSDKGSIPDRFSAQQFSDYHSELNMSSLELGDSALYFCASRPDAGNTIYFGEGSWLTVV.

V gene TRBV6-5 combines with J gene TRBJ2-1, with 10 bases matching TRBD2. The germline V gene encodes CDR1 MNHEY and CDR2 SVGAGI. This CDR3 comprises 14 residues. The junction had 4 bases not matched to a gene; V was cut back by 6 bases and J by 5 bases. CDR3 DNA sequence: TGTGCCAGCAGCCGGACTAGCGGACACAATGAGCAGTTCTTC. It codes for CASSRTSGHNEQFF.

The chain couples TRBV18 to TRBJ2-3, with a possible D match to TRBD1 (6 bases). Germline loops: CDR1 KGHSH, CDR2 LQKENI. V was clipped by 3 bases and J by 6 bases, with 13 bases between them. The CDR3 is made up of 14 amino acids. The DNA of the CDR3 is TGTGCCAGCTCACCTCTCCGAGGGGGTGATACGCAGTATTTT. Protein: CASSPLRGGDTQYF.

The chain employs TRBV11-2 and TRBJ2-5; 9 nucleotides align to TRBD2. The end of the DNA is better explained by TRBJ2-7, so the J call may be wrong. Germline V gives CDR1 SGHAT, CDR2 FQNNGV. CDR3 length: 15 amino acids. The CDR3 region is CASSLAGLASYEQYF. The CDR3 DNA follows: TGTGCCAGCAGCTTAGCGGGACTAGCTTCCTACGAGCAGTACTTC.

The rearrangement uses TRBV30 and TRBJ2-7, with D possibly matching TRBD2 (6 bases). Trimming took off 4 bases at V and 3 bases at J, with 16 bases between the two ends. CDR3 length: 14 residues. Germline V gene sequence: CDR1 GTSNPN, CDR2 SVGIG (reference sequence). CDR3 coding DNA: TGTGCCTGGACCTTGGGGGACTCCCTCTACGAGCAGTACTTC. Translating it yields CAWTLGDSLYEQYF. The full variable domain, with the rest looked up from reference TRBV30 and TRBJ2-7, is SQTIHQWPATLVQPVGSPLSLECTVEGTSNPNLYWYRQAAGRGLQLLFYSVGIGQISSEVPQNLSASRPQDRQFILSSKKLLLSDSGFYLCAWTLGDSLYEQYFGPGTRLTVT.

In the case of this clone: Other DNA sequences within the sample encode an identical CDR3. The rearrangement links TRBV9 to TRBJ1-6; 7 nucleotides line up with TRBD1. The CDR3 is 18 amino acids. J gave up 0 bases and V 4 bases, and 10 bases lay outside the gene matches. CDR1 and CDR2 (germline): SGDLS, YYNGEE. CDR3 amino acids: CASSSSGTVSSYNSPLHF. In nucleotides, the CDR3 is TGTGCCAGCAGCTCATCCGGGACAGTGAGCTCCTATAATTCACCCCTCCACTTT.

This chain joins TRBV5-1 and TRBJ2-2; TRBD2 aligns across 11 bases. With V trimmed by 2 bases and J by 5 bases, 5 bases remained unmatched. CDR1 SGHRS and CDR2 YFSETQ come from the germline V gene. CDR3 length: 16 amino acids. CDR3 in DNA: TGCGCCAGCAGCTTAACTAGCGGGAGTTATACCGGGGAGCTGTTTTTT. Translation gives CASSLTSGSYTGELFF.

V gene TRBV5-4 combines with J gene TRBJ1-3; TRBD1 is a possible D gene (6 bases). The germline gives CDR1 SGHNT, CDR2 YYREEE (reference sequence). V shed 2 bases and J shed 9 bases, with 12 bases lying between them. The CDR3 consists of 13 residues. The CDR3 is CASSFSQGSTIYF. In DNA, the CDR3 is TGTGCCAGCAGCTTTAGCCAGGGGAGCACCATATATTTT.